These T cell receptor beta chains were read from a single sample in a study of regulatory T cells in long-lasting Graves disease. In TCRdb, the multiplex PCR reads were re-called with MiXCR into one record per CDR3 protein. This table has some 450,000 distinct CDR3 sequences, about a quarter appearing once. Source: peripheral blood mononuclear cells (PBMCs), taken when the disease was refractory, from a patient treated with antithyroid drugs. All receptors come from a female donor with Graves disease. Each CDR3 is given with its conserved first and last residue. Each record gives: V gene, D gene, J gene, clone size, CDR3 protein, CDR3 DNA. D genes are given only for firm matches. Rows give clone size only sometimes, using once, few, many, or a class for an expanded clone.

TRBV7-6,.,TRBJ2-2,few,CASSFGGRLAGELFF,TGTGCCAGCAGCTTCGGGGGTCGTTTAGCCGGGGAGCTGTTTTTT
TRBV12-3/TRBV12-4,TRBD1,TRBJ1-2,many,CASSLDGTGGIYGYTF,TGTGCCAGCAGTTTAGACGGAACAGGGGGCATCTATGGCTACACCTTC
TRBV27,TRBD1,TRBJ2-7,.,CASSRTGDPYEQYF,TGTGCCAGCAGTCGTACAGGGGACCCCTACGAGCAGTACTTC
TRBV19,.,TRBJ1-6,few,CASSIRGTEENSPLHF,TGTGCCAGTAGTATACGGGGGACCGAGGAGAATTCACCCCTCCACTTT
TRBV24-1,TRBD2,TRBJ2-5,many,CATSFWREGRETQYF,TGTGCCACCAGTTTTTGGCGGGAGGGCCGTGAGACCCAGTACTTC
TRBV20-1,TRBD2,TRBJ2-1,few,CSAPGLAGHSYNEQFF,TGCAGTGCCCCAGGCCTAGCGGGACACTCCTACAATGAGCAGTTCTTC
TRBV9,.,TRBJ1-2,.,CASSVDPSRSDYGYTF,TGTGCCAGCAGCGTAGACCCTTCAAGGAGCGACTATGGCTACACCTTC
TRBV10-3,.,TRBJ2-6,few,CAISGARGSGANVLTF,TGTGCCATCAGCGGGGCAAGGGGCTCTGGGGCCAACGTCCTGACTTTC
TRBV20-1,TRBD2,TRBJ2-1,.,CSARTLAGVLGEFF,TGCAGTGCACGTACACTAGCGGGAGTTCTGGGAGAGTTCTTC
TRBV5-6,.,TRBJ1-1,few,CASRRSGGASTEAFF,TGTGCCAGCAGACGTTCGGGGGGGGCTAGCACTGAAGCTTTCTTT
TRBV20-1,.,TRBJ1-2,many,CSARAGYGYTF,TGCAGTGCTAGAGCCGGTTATGGCTACACCTTC
TRBV5-6,.,TRBJ2-2,.,CASSFRQGMGTGELFF,TGTGCCAGCAGCTTCCGGCAGGGTATGGGCACCGGGGAGCTGTTTTTT
TRBV28,TRBD1,TRBJ2-5,many,CASSSGDRGSETQYF,TGTGCCAGCAGTTCAGGGGACAGGGGTAGCGAGACCCAGTACTTC
TRBV7-2,TRBD1,TRBJ2-7,many,CASSIGDRGDEQYF,TGTGCCAGCAGCATAGGGGACAGGGGCGACGAGCAGTACTTC
TRBV27,.,TRBJ1-3,.,CASSLGGFSGNTIYF,TGTGCCAGCAGTTTAGGAGGGTTCTCTGGAAACACCATATATTTT
TRBV7-2,.,TRBJ1-1,many,CASRGNSAAFF,TGTGCCAGCAGGGGAAATTCGGCAGCTTTCTTT
TRBV12-3/TRBV12-4,.,TRBJ1-4,many,CASSFGDRTNEKLFF,TGTGCCAGCAGTTTCGGAGACAGGACTAATGAAAAACTGTTTTTT
TRBV2,TRBD2,TRBJ2-7,many,CASSVGTSGSNYEQYF,TGTGCCAGCAGCGTAGGGACTAGCGGGAGTAACTACGAGCAGTACTTC
TRBV20-1,TRBD1,TRBJ1-4,many,CSARDIGQVNEKLFF,TGCAGTGCTAGAGACATCGGACAGGTTAATGAAAAACTGTTTTTT
TRBV18,.,TRBJ1-4,.,CASSPNSGVKEKLFF,TGTGCCAGCTCACCCAATTCAGGGGTGAAGGAAAAACTGTTTTTT
TRBV20-1,TRBD1,TRBJ1-1,few,CSARGQGGLNTEAFF,TGCAGTGCCAGGGGACAGGGGGGGCTGAACACTGAAGCTTTCTTT
TRBV3-1,.,TRBJ1-3,.,CASSQGRTGNTIYF,TGTGCCAGCTCCCAGGGTAGGACTGGAAACACCATATATTTT
TRBV6-2/TRBV6-3,.,TRBJ1-1,few,CASSAGGMNTEAFF,TGTGCCAGCAGCGCGGGAGGCATGAACACTGAAGCTTTCTTT
TRBV9,.,TRBJ2-3,.,CASSIGGDQATQYF,TGTGCCAGCAGCATCGGCGGGGACCAGGCTACGCAGTATTTT
TRBV13,TRBD1,TRBJ2-7,.,CASSLSLGQGGSYEQYF,TGTGCCAGCAGCTTATCCCTCGGACAGGGAGGATCTTACGAGCAGTACTTC
TRBV7-9,TRBD1,TRBJ1-5,few,CASSPGQGEAFYSNQPQHF,TGTGCCAGCAGCCCCGGACAGGGGGAAGCATTTTATAGCAATCAGCCCCAGCATTTT